A single T cell receptor (beta chain) is shown here with its context. This sample was taken from a study of blood T cell repertoires in COVID-19. Study-wide context: PBMCs, B-cell-depleted T cells, or T cells were the source of the cDNA or gDNA that made up the material.

Assay: immunoSEQ multiplex PCR; the TCRdb copy retains only in-frame clones and omits some. The repertoire holds about 140,000 clones, with 70% to 90% as singletons. CDR3 size: 15 residues. Trimming took off 1 base at V and 0 bases at J, with 10 bases between the two ends. Germline assignment: CDR1 LGHNA and CDR2 YNFKEQ. This TCR was sampled from an older woman with acute or convalescent COVID-19. Specimen: peripheral blood. The rearrangement links TRBV4-2 to TRBJ2-7; D is perhaps TRBD1 (6 bases). The CDR3 loop is CASSQGGHSSYEQYF. The CDR3 DNA sequence: TGTGCCAGCAGCCAAGGGGGACACAGCTCCTACGAGCAGTACTTC.